The clone carrying this T cell receptor beta chain was detected many times. Its antigen is unknown. There were 800,000 to 1,000,000 CD4+ or CD8+ T cells used in the sorted libraries. The data were obtained in a study of neurological immune-mediated disorders. General study points: None of the CDR3 amino acid sequences in expanded clones turned up in more than one subject, which points to private repertoires in all groups. In HTLV-1-associated myelopathy, TCR clonal expansion was greatest, and in multiple sclerosis it was least, below healthy controls.

Unmatched junction bases numbered 10, after V lost 0 bases and J lost 9 bases. This CDR3 has 16 residues. The germline gives CDR1 SGHRS, CDR2 YFSETQ. TCRdb ran MiXCR on the 5' RACE reads and lists one entry per CDR3 protein. The sample includes fewer than 55,000 distinct CDR3 sequences, around 6% of them seen just once. The specimen was CD4+ T cells from blood. This receptor was taken from a middle-aged woman in good health. This rearrangement joins TRBV5-1 to TRBJ2-1, with TRBD1 identical over 9 bases. In DNA, the CDR3 is TGCGCCAGCAGCTTGGAAGGGGACAGGGTTAGGGGTGAGCAGTTCTTC. This encodes CASSLEGDRVRGEQFF.